Here is one T cell receptor beta chain with its context. Its antigen is unidentified. PCR involved 60 Vbeta and 13 Jbeta primers. Sequenced by immunoSEQ multiplex PCR; TCRdb stores in-frame clones only, minus some. The sample has approximately 150,000 clones, roughly 80% seen once. This record belongs to a study of cytomegalovirus exposure and HLA in healthy donors. Study-wide points: In the analysis, some V segments, TRBV6-2 and TRBV6-3 included, were excluded as indistinguishable. The study flagged 150 to 200 TCR beta chains as cytomegalovirus-associated.

The CDR3 spans 15 residues. Trimming took off 6 bases at V and 4 bases at J, with 19 bases between the two ends. CDR1 and CDR2 from the germline V gene are MDHEN and SYDVKM. This chain uses TRBV28 with TRBJ2-7; possible D gene TRBD2, 6 bases. Sequenced input: PBMCs. The receptor was derived from a woman in her twenties or thirties in good health and CMV-seropositive. The CDR3 loop is CASSKLPGLTYEQYF. The CDR3 DNA follows: TGTGCCAGCAGCAAGCTCCCGGGACTGACTTACGAGCAGTACTTC.